This T cell receptor (beta chain) is from a study of identical twins. A few counts support this clonotype. The antigen remains undetermined. The germline gives CDR1 SGHVS, CDR2 FQNEAQ. CDR3 length: 14 residues. Trimming removed 5 bases at V and 3 bases at J, with 13 bases between. Study observations and caveats: Invariant T cells like MAIT and iNKT could partly confound the zero-insertion analyses. Compared with models, monozygotic twins showed more out-of-frame TCR alpha sharing.

A single record per CDR3 protein comes from TCRdb applying MiXCR to the 5' RACE reads. In the table there are under 250,000 distinct CDR3 sequences, over 8% of which are singletons. The source material was memory (CD45RO+) T cells sorted from blood. The chain carries TRBV7-8 and TRBJ1-1; D is ambiguous. This receptor was identified in a young woman in good health. The CDR3 bases are TGTGCCAGCAGCCACCCCGCCAGCGACACTGAAGCTTTCTTT. This sequence encodes CASSHPASDTEAFF.